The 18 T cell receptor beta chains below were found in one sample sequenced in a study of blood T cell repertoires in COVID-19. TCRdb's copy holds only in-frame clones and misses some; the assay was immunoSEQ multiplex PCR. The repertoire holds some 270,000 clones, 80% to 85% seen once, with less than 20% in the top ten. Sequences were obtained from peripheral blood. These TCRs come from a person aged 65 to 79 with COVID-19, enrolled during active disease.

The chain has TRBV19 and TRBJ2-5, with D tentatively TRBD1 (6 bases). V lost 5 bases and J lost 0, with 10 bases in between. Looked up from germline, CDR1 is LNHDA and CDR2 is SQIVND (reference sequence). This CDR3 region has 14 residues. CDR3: CASSVWTDQETQYF. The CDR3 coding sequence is TGTGCCAGTAGTGTTTGGACAGACCAAGAGACCCAGTACTTC.

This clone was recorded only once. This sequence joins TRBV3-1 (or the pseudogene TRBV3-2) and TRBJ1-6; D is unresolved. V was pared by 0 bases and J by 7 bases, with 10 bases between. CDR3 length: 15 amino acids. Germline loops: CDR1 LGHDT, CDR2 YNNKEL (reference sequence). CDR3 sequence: CASSQDAGANSPLHF. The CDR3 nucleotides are TGTGCCAGCAGCCAAGATGCAGGTGCGAATTCACCCCTCCACTTT.

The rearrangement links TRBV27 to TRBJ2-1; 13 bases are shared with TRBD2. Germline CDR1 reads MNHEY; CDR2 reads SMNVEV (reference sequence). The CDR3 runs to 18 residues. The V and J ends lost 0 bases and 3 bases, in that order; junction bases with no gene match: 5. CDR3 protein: CASSLSNGLAGVYNEQFF. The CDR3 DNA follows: TGTGCCAGCAGTTTATCGAATGGACTAGCGGGGGTCTACAATGAGCAGTTCTTC.

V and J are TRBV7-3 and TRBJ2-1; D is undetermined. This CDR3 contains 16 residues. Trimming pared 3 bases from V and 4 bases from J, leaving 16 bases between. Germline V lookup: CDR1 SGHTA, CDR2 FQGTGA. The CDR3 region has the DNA TGTGCCAGCAGCTTCTCTCGAGGCCCTACTTACAATGAGCAGTTCTTC. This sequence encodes CASSFSRGPTYNEQFF.

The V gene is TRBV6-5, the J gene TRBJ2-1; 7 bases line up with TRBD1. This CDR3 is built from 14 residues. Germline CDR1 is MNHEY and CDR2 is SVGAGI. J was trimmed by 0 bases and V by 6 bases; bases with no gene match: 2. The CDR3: CASRTGSSYNEQFF. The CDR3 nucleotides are TGTGCCAGCAGGACAGGGAGCTCCTACAATGAGCAGTTCTTC.

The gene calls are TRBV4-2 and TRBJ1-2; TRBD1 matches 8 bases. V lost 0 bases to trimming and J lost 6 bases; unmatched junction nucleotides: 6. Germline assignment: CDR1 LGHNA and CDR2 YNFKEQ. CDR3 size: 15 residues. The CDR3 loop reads CASSQDGQGDNGYTF. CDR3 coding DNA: TGTGCCAGCAGCCAAGACGGACAGGGTGATAATGGCTACACCTTC.

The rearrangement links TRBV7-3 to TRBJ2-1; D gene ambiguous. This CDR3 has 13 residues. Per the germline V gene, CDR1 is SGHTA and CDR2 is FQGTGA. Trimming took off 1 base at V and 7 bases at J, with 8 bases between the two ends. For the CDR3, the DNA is TGTGCCAGCAGCTTAAGTGCGTGGAATGAGCAGTTCTTC. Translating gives CASSLSAWNEQFF.

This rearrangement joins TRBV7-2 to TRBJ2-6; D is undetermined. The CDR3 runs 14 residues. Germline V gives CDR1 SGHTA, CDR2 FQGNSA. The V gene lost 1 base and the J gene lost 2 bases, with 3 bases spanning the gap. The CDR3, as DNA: TGTGCCAGCAGCTTAGTAGCTGGGGCCAACGTCCTGACTTTC. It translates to CASSLVAGANVLTF.

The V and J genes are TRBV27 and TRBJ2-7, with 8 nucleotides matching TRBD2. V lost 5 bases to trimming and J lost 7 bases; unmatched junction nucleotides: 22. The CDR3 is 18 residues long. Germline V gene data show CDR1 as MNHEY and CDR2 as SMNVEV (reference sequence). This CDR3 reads CASSPLFETGAGGQEQYF. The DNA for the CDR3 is TGTGCCAGCAGTCCTCTTTTTGAGACGGGCGCGGGGGGCCAAGAGCAGTACTTC.

CDR3 in amino acids: CSATGTSGRRITDTQYF. CDR3 DNA sequence: TGCAGCGCGACCGGGACTAGCGGGAGAAGGATCACAGATACGCAGTATTTT. V and J are TRBV29-1 and TRBJ2-3; TRBD2 matches at 14 bases. Trimming cost V 7 bases and J 2 bases; bases outside gene matches: 11. The CDR3 is 17 amino acids. Germline lookup yields CDR1 SQVTM and CDR2 ANQGSEA.

CDR3: CASSQGLYEQYF. In DNA form, the CDR3 reads TGTGCCAGCAGCCAAGGGCTCTACGAGCAGTACTTC. This chain links TRBV3-1 (or the pseudogene TRBV3-2) with TRBJ2-7; D call uncertain. CDR3 size: 12 residues. V lost 1 base to trimming and J lost 3 bases, with 4 bases between them. CDR1 and CDR2 from the germline V gene are LGHDT and YNNKEL (reference sequence).

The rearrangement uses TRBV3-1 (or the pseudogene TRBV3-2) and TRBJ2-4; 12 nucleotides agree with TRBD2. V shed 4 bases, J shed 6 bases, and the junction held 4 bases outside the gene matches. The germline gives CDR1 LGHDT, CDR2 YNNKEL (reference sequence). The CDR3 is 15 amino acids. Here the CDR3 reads CASSRTSGGINIQYF. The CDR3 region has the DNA TGTGCCAGCAGCCGCACTAGCGGGGGGATAAACATTCAGTACTTC.

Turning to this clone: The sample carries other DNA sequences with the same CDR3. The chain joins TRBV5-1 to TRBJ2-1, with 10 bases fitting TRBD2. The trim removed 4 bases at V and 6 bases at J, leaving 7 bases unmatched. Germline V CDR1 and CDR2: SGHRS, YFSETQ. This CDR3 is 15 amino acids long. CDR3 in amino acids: CASSPGLAGGNEQFF. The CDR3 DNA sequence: TGCGCCAGCAGCCCGGGGTTAGCGGGAGGCAATGAGCAGTTCTTC.

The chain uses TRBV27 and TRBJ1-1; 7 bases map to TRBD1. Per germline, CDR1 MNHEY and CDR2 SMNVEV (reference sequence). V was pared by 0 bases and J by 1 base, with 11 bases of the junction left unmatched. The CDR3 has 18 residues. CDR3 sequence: CASSLSMVRGRSNTEAFF. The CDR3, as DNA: TGTGCCAGCAGTTTATCGATGGTGAGGGGGCGATCGAACACTGAAGCTTTCTTT.

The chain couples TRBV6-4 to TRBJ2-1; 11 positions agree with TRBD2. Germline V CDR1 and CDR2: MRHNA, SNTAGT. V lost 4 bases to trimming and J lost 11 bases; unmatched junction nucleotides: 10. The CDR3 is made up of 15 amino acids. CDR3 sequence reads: CASSVSAGLAGQQFF. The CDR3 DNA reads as TGTGCCAGCAGTGTCTCAGCCGGACTAGCGGGCCAGCAGTTCTTC.

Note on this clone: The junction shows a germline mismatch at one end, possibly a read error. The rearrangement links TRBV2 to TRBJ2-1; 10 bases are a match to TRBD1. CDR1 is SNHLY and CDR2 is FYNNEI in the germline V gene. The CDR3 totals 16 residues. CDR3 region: CASSERQGQGLGIWVF. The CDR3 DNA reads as TGTGCCAGCAGTGAGAGACAGGGACAGGGGTTGGGGATATGGGTCTTC.

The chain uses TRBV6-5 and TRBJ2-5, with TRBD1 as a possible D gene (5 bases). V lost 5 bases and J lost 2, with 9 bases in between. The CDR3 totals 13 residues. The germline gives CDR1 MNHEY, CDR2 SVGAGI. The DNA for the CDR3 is TGTGCCAGCAGTACCGACAGACAAGAGACCCAGTACTTC. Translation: CASSTDRQETQYF.

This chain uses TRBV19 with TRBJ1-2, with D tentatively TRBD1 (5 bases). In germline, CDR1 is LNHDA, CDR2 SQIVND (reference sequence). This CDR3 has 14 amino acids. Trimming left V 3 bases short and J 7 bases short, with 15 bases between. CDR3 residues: CASSINSQGLGYTF. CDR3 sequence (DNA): TGTGCCAGTAGTATCAACAGTCAGGGTCTTGGCTACACCTTC.